This TCR beta chain was sequenced during a study of T-cell reconstitution after alpha-beta-depleted transplantation in children. Findings and caveats of the study: The origin of alpha-beta T cells about two months after transplant was reportedly several hundred expanded graft clones. There were some patients whose high TCRbeta diversity at day 60 came from surviving recipient T cells and thymic progenitors. Newly generated T cells supplied most T-cell counts and diversity one year post-transplant.

V was shortened by 10 bases and J by 1 base, with 9 bases between the two germline ends. This CDR3 comprises 12 residues. Per germline, CDR1 ENHRY and CDR2 SYGVKD. This clonotype was detected many times. Its specificity is unknown. For TCRbeta, the library was prepared with unique molecular identifiers. Via MiXCR, TCRdb re-called the PCR reads, giving one row per CDR3 protein. Of 480,000 or so distinct CDR3 sequences detected, roughly a tenth appear once; the ten largest clones hold around 2%. The sequenced sample was PBMCs, obtained before TCRalphabeta/CD19-depleted stem cell transplant. This chain uses TRBV10-3 with TRBJ2-3; possibly TRBD1 for D (5 bases). This TCR was sampled from a child aged 2 to 15 with inherited bone marrow failure, due to receive a stem cell transplant. The CDR3 region has the DNA TGTGCCAAGCCGACAGGCACAGATACGCAGTATTTT. It translates to CAKPTGTDTQYF.